A few counts support the clone carrying this T cell receptor (beta chain). Its antigen remains unknown. The CDR3 spans 13 residues. V was trimmed by 2 bases and J by 1 base, leaving 4 bases between them. Germline V gene sequence: CDR1 SGHRS, CDR2 YFSETQ. This entry comes from a study of identical twins. Whole-study findings and limits: Where beta out-of-frame sequences were concerned, excess twin sharing was weaker. Part of the zero-insertion signal could reflect confounding by invariant MAIT and iNKT cells. Abundant beta clonotypes from cord blood had fewer insertions, unlike memory repertoires, which showed none.

The authors used template switching to add a universal primer site and gave cDNA unique molecular identifiers. TCRdb recomputed calls from the 5' RACE reads with MiXCR, one row per CDR3 protein. This sample yields around 650,000 distinct CDR3 sequences, of which 7.1% are seen a single time; around 1.6% belongs to the top ten. The sample was also reused in another study, on yellow fever vaccine responses in identical twins.

Input material: PBMCs. The TCR originated in a woman between 18 and 29 years old in good health. This chain joins TRBV5-1 and TRBJ1-3; no firm D call. CDR3 DNA sequence: TGCGCCAGCAGCTTCACTTCTGGAAACACCATATATTTT. Its protein product is CASSFTSGNTIYF.